This T cell receptor beta chain emerged from a study of shared clonotypes between healthy human individuals. Sequenced by immunoSEQ multiplex PCR; TCRdb stores in-frame clones only, minus some. This table has about 480,000 clones, 79% appearing once. The CDR3 is made up of 12 amino acids. Germline CDR1 is WNHNN and CDR2 is SYGVQD (reference sequence). Trimming cost V 6 bases and J 4 bases, with 9 bases left between them. The V and J genes are TRBV10-1 and TRBJ1-2, with D unclear. The sample comprised PBMCs. This receptor was obtained from a middle-aged woman in good health. Some clones in this sample may be carry-over from other donors' samples. In DNA form, the CDR3 reads TGCGCCAGCAGATGGACGGCCTATGGCTACACCTTC. Translated, it gives CASRWTAYGYTF.